These 31 T cell receptor beta chains were sequenced from one sample in a study of CD8 T cells in Susac syndrome. An amount of RNA that ranged from 0.5 to 1 ug was reverse transcribed with random hexamers. TCRdb recomputed calls from the immunoSEQ multiplex PCR reads with MiXCR, one row per CDR3 protein. Of about 280,000 distinct CDR3 sequences in the sample, roughly 84% were seen once. Sequencing was done on a sample of CD8+ T cells from PBMCs. These receptors were obtained from a human donor with multiple sclerosis.

J is TRBJ2-6 and V is TRBV27, with no clear D. Germline-derived CDR1 and CDR2 are MNHEY and SMNVEV (reference sequence). The CDR3 is made up of 15 amino acids. Trimming pared 0 bases from V and 5 bases from J, leaving 8 bases between. The CDR3 sequence is CASSLSGSWANVLTF. The CDR3 DNA reads TGTGCCAGCAGTTTATCAGGGTCATGGGCCAACGTCCTGACTTTC.

This chain connects TRBV2 to TRBJ2-4; weak D call: TRBD1 (6 bases). Germline CDR1 SNHLY, CDR2 FYNNEI. V lost 0 bases and J 8 bases, leaving 20 bases between the germline ends. CDR3 length: 17 amino acids. For the CDR3, the DNA is TGTGCCAGCAGTGAAGCTTTTCGGACAGCCCAAAAGGACATTCAGTACTTC. Protein sequence: CASSEAFRTAQKDIQYF.

The chain links TRBV5-1 to TRBJ2-7; D possibly uses TRBD1 or TRBD2 (5 bases each). This CDR3 is built from 13 residues. The V end lost 2 bases, the J end lost 6 bases, and 12 bases lay between the germline ends. The germline CDR1 and CDR2 sequences are SGHRS and YFSETQ. The CDR3 spells CASSFSVGAEQYF. The CDR3 region has the DNA TGCGCCAGCAGCTTTTCGGTCGGGGCCGAGCAGTACTTC.

J is TRBJ1-1 and V is TRBV19; unclear D gene. In germline, CDR1 is LNHDA, CDR2 SQIVND (reference sequence). Trimming stripped 3 bases from V and 1 base from J, with 9 bases between. The CDR3 has 14 residues. The CDR3: CASSIYERNTEAFF. Here the CDR3 DNA reads TGTGCCAGTAGTATTTACGAGAGGAACACTGAAGCTTTCTTT.

The chain carries TRBV5-1 and TRBJ2-1, with D possibly being TRBD1 (5 bases). Trimming removed 4 bases at V and 4 bases at J, with 21 bases between. The CDR3 consists of 17 residues. Per the germline V gene, CDR1 is SGHRS and CDR2 is YFSETQ. The CDR3 nucleotides are TGCGCCAGCAGCCTAAGGCGTAGGGGCTCGCCTTACAATGAGCAGTTCTTC. Residues: CASSLRRRGSPYNEQFF.

The table lists this clonotype with a count of one. The chain recombines TRBV27 with TRBJ2-5, with 7 bases aligning to TRBD2. The ends lost 3 bases at V and 2 bases at J; junction bases unmatched: 3. This CDR3 is 14 amino acids long. Germline lookup yields CDR1 MNHEY and CDR2 SMNVEV (reference sequence). The CDR3 sequence: CASSFGGRQETQYF. DNA for the CDR3: TGTGCCAGCAGTTTCGGCGGGAGACAAGAGACCCAGTACTTC.

This sequence joins TRBV5-5 and TRBJ2-3, with 12 bases fitting TRBD1. The germline V gene encodes CDR1 SGHKS and CDR2 YYEKEE (reference sequence). This CDR3 contains 17 residues. With 2 bases clipped from V and 6 bases from J, the junction kept 10 bases outside the gene matches. The CDR3 here is CASSFHRDRGPKDTQYF. Here the CDR3 DNA reads TGTGCCAGCAGCTTTCACCGGGACAGGGGGCCGAAGGATACGCAGTATTTT.

This clonotype was detected only once. The chain carries TRBV28 and TRBJ2-1; 8 bases align to TRBD1. The V gene end was trimmed by 3 bases and the J gene end by 5 bases; junction bases not matched to a gene: 6. CDR3 length equals 15 residues. Germline loops: CDR1 MDHEN, CDR2 SYDVKM. CDR3: CASSFRQGLDNEQFF. CDR3 DNA sequence: TGTGCCAGCAGTTTTCGACAGGGGCTTGACAATGAGCAGTTCTTC. Combining the CDR3 with reference TRBV28 and TRBJ2-1 gives the whole variable domain DVKVTQSSRYLVKRTGEKVFLECVQDMDHENMFWYRQDPGLGLRLIYFSYDVKMKEKGDIPEGYSVSREKKERFSLILESASTNQTSMYLCASSFRQGLDNEQFFGPGTRLTVL.

The chain has TRBV27 and TRBJ2-7; 9 positions match TRBD2. The CDR3 extends over 15 amino acids. V dropped 3 bases and J dropped 3; count of bases not matched to a gene: 6. Germline V lookup: CDR1 MNHEY, CDR2 SMNVEV (reference sequence). The CDR3 DNA reads as TGTGCCAGCAGTTTGTTAGCGGGAGACAGCTACGAGCAGTACTTC. Its translation is CASSLLAGDSYEQYF.

The V call is TRBV10-3, the J call TRBJ1-2, with 7 bases aligning to TRBD1. Germline loops: CDR1 ENHRY, CDR2 SYGVKD. The CDR3 loop spans 14 amino acids. With V trimmed by 0 bases and J by 8 bases, 6 bases remained unmatched. CDR3 sequence reads: CAISESKGGLGYTF. The DNA for the CDR3 is TGTGCCATCAGTGAGTCGAAAGGGGGCCTGGGCTACACCTTC.

This chain joins TRBV14 and TRBJ2-4; D is unresolved. Germline-derived CDR1 and CDR2 are SGHDN and FVKESK. V lost 3 bases and J lost 7, with 10 bases in between. The CDR3 extends over 13 amino acids. CDR3 amino acids: CASSQRGRNIQYF. The DNA of the CDR3 is TGTGCCAGCAGCCAGAGAGGCAGGAACATTCAGTACTTC.

This clonotype was observed a single time. V usage is TRBV5-1 and J usage is TRBJ2-1; no reliable D call. This CDR3 is built from 12 residues. Germline CDR1 SGHRS, CDR2 YFSETQ. Trimming cost V 1 base and J 6 bases, with 5 bases left between them. CDR3 sequence (DNA): TGCGCCAGCAGCTTGCCAGCCAATGAGCAGTTCTTC. Its translation is CASSLPANEQFF.

As to this clonotype: The germline gene is not matched at one end of the junction; a read error may be the cause. The chain carries TRBV6-6 and TRBJ2-2; D is uncertain. The CDR3 is 13 amino acids. Germline V gene lookup returns CDR1 MNHNY and CDR2 SVGAGI (reference sequence). CDR3: CASSYSKTGELFF. The CDR3 nucleotides are TGTGCCAGCAGTTACTCGAAGACCGGGGAGCTGTTTTTT.

This chain joins TRBV9 and TRBJ2-1, with TRBD2 identical over 7 bases. Germline trimming cut 3 bases from V and 7 bases from J; bases unmatched to any gene: 10. Germline-derived CDR1 and CDR2 are SGDLS and YYNGEE. The CDR3 has 15 amino acids. CDR3 region: CASSAHPGGGNEQFF. The CDR3, as DNA: TGTGCCAGCAGCGCCCATCCGGGAGGTGGGAATGAGCAGTTCTTC.

The CDR3 is CASSFGTGSPSEQFF. The CDR3 DNA sequence: TGTGCCAGCAGCTTCGGGACAGGGTCCCCCAGTGAGCAGTTCTTC. The V gene is TRBV5-6, the J gene TRBJ2-1; TRBD1 matches at 9 bases. Per the germline V gene, CDR1 is SGHDT and CDR2 is YYEEEE. The CDR3 spans 15 residues. V lost 2 bases and J lost 9; bases outside the gene matches: 9.

The chain is built from TRBV27 and TRBJ2-7; 11 bases are a match to TRBD1. CDR3 size: 14 residues. Trimming at V came to 7 bases and at J to 6 bases, leaving 8 bases not matched to a gene. Germline assignment: CDR1 MNHEY and CDR2 SMNVEV (reference sequence). The CDR3 loop reads CASIARDRGFEQYF. The CDR3, as DNA: TGTGCCAGCATCGCCCGGGACAGGGGGTTCGAGCAGTACTTC.

This chain connects TRBV19 to TRBJ2-7; no definite D call. Looked up from germline, CDR1 is LNHDA and CDR2 is SQIVND (reference sequence). The CDR3 sequence is 13 residues long. V was shortened by 6 bases and J by 9 bases, with 18 bases between the two germline ends. Here the CDR3 reads CASSFSPDGGQYF. The CDR3 region has the DNA TGTGCCAGTAGCTTTTCGCCGGACGGCGGGCAGTACTTC.

This sequence joins TRBV7-9 and TRBJ2-3, with 9 nucleotides matching TRBD2. This CDR3 contains 15 residues. J gave up 1 base and V 5 bases, and 4 bases lay outside the gene matches. CDR1 is SEHNR and CDR2 is FQNEAQ in the germline V gene (reference sequence). The CDR3 loop is CASSPKRGGTDTQYF. CDR3 DNA sequence: TGTGCCAGCAGCCCAAAGCGGGGGGGCACAGATACGCAGTATTTT. Drawing the rest from reference TRBV7-9 and TRBJ2-3, the complete variable domain is DTGVSQNPRHKITKRGQNVTFRCDPISEHNRLYWYRQTLGQGPEFLTYFQNEAQLEKSRLLSDRFSAERPKGSFSTLEIQRTEQGDSAMYLCASSPKRGGTDTQYFGPGTRLTVL.

The gene calls are TRBV7-9 and TRBJ2-5; D is possibly TRBD1 (5 bases). Germline V gene lookup returns CDR1 SEHNR and CDR2 FQNEAQ (reference sequence). The CDR3 extends over 13 amino acids. Trimming shortened V by 2 bases and J by 5 bases, and 9 bases separated the two germline ends. The CDR3 coding sequence is TGTGCCAGCAGCTTACATGGGGCCGAGACCCAGTACTTC. It is translated as CASSLHGAETQYF.

This clonotype was observed a handful of times. The CDR3 DNA reads as TGTGCCAGCGGGCTCATTGAGAGCGAGACCCAGTACTTC. Translation gives CASGLIESETQYF. The chain employs TRBV6-1 and TRBJ2-5; no clear D. The CDR3 has 13 amino acids. V was cut by 8 bases and J by 5 bases, with 15 bases left in between. CDR1 and CDR2 from the germline V gene are MNHNS and SASEGT.

The sample holds one count of this clonotype. The V gene is TRBV15, the J gene TRBJ2-3; weak D call: TRBD2 (6 bases). The CDR3 extends over 15 amino acids. Germline-derived CDR1 and CDR2 are LNHNV and YYDKDF (reference sequence). Trimming removed 4 bases at V and 2 bases at J, with 13 bases between. CDR3 sequence: CATSTTGTFTDTQYF. The CDR3 nucleotides are TGTGCCACCAGCACTACCGGGACTTTCACAGATACGCAGTATTTT.

The chain carries TRBV10-3 and TRBJ1-5; D gene ambiguous. Germline values: CDR1 ENHRY, CDR2 SYGVKD. This CDR3 has 13 residues. Trimming pared 6 bases from V and 1 base from J, leaving 7 bases between. Written as DNA, the CDR3 is TGTGCCATCAGGACTGCCAGCAATCAGCCCCAGCATTTT. Encoded protein: CAIRTASNQPQHF.

The V call is TRBV12-3 or TRBV12-4, the J call TRBJ1-2, with D maybe TRBD1 (5 bases). CDR3 length: 16 residues. V lost 1 base to trimming and J lost 4 bases, with 16 bases between them. CDR3 amino acids: CASSLGPGGAPYGYTF. The CDR3 coding sequence is TGTGCCAGCAGTTTAGGTCCGGGCGGGGCCCCCTATGGCTACACCTTC.

The genes are TRBV20-1 and TRBJ2-3; unclear D gene. V lost 0 bases and J lost 5, with 6 bases in between. The CDR3 loop spans 12 amino acids. Germline lookup yields CDR1 DFQATT and CDR2 SNEGSKA (reference sequence). CDR3 region: CSARDPVDTQYF. CDR3 nucleotides: TGCAGTGCTAGAGACCCGGTAGATACGCAGTATTTT.

Note on this clonotype: Germline is not matched at one junction end, which may reflect a read error. J is TRBJ1-2 and V is TRBV4-1, with unresolved D. From germline, CDR1 is MGHRA and CDR2 YSYEKL. The CDR3 length is 15 residues. The CDR3 spells CASSQDLGGLPGENF. The CDR3 DNA reads as TGCGCCAGCAGCCAAGATTTGGGCGGCCTCCCCGGGGAGAACTTC.

This chain links TRBV6-5 with TRBJ2-7, with 9 bases aligning to TRBD1. Trimming cost V 7 bases and J 4 bases; bases outside gene matches: 8. CDR1 and CDR2 from the germline V gene are MNHEY and SVGAGI. The CDR3 has 14 amino acids. CDR3 sequence (DNA): TGTGCCAGCAAGATAGGACAGGGGAGATACGAGCAGTACTTC. Protein product: CASKIGQGRYEQYF.

The chain links TRBV7-8 to TRBJ2-2; D is perhaps TRBD1 or TRBD2 (6 bases each). This CDR3 is 14 amino acids long. The ends were cut back, 9 bases at V and 4 bases at J, with 15 bases in the middle. Looked up from germline, CDR1 is SGHVS and CDR2 is FQNEAQ. As DNA, the CDR3 is TGTGCCAGTTCAGGGGAGGTGGGCACCGGGGAGCTGTTTTTT. Its protein is CASSGEVGTGELFF. Variable domain in full (rest from reference TRBV7-8 and TRBJ2-2): GAGVSQSPRYKVAKRGQDVALRCDPISGHVSLFWYQQALGQGPEFLTYFQNEAQLDKSGLPSDRFFAERPEGSVSTLKIQRTQQEDSAVYLCASSGEVGTGELFFGEGSRLTVL.

This chain connects TRBV5-4 to TRBJ1-5; a possible D gene is TRBD1 (5 bases). Germline CDR1 SGHNT, CDR2 YYREEE (reference sequence). V lost 5 bases and J lost 0, with 24 bases in between. The CDR3 extends over 19 amino acids. The chain's CDR3 is CASRNTTEPEVNSNQPQHF. DNA of the CDR3: TGTGCCAGCAGAAATACGACAGAACCTGAAGTGAATAGCAATCAGCCCCAGCATTTT. Full variable domain (remainder filled in from reference TRBV5-4 and TRBJ1-5): ETGVTQSPTHLIKTRGQQVTLRCSSQSGHNTVSWYQQALGQGPQFIFQYYREEENGRGNFPPRFSGLQFPNYSSELNVNALELDDSALYLCASRNTTEPEVNSNQPQHFGDGTRLSIL.

The CDR3 nucleotides are TGTGCCAGCACCGCCTCAGGGACAGGGTACCACGAGCAGTACTTC. Encoded protein: CASTASGTGYHEQYF. The chain joins TRBV5-6 to TRBJ2-7; TRBD1 aligns across 9 bases. The CDR3 has 15 amino acids. CDR1 SGHDT and CDR2 YYEEEE come from the germline V gene. With V trimmed by 6 bases and J by 5 bases, 12 bases remained unmatched.

This chain joins TRBV7-9 and TRBJ2-3, with 10 bases that match TRBD2. The junction had 10 bases not matched to a gene; V was cut back by 5 bases and J by 2 bases. Germline CDR1 and CDR2: SEHNR and FQNEAQ (reference sequence). CDR3 length equals 17 residues. The CDR3 DNA follows: TGTGCCAGCAGCCACGGGACTAGCGCAACGTTCACAGATACGCAGTATTTT. The encoded protein is CASSHGTSATFTDTQYF.

This chain uses TRBV24-1 with TRBJ2-1, with D possibly being TRBD1 (6 bases). The germline V and J ends were trimmed by 8 bases and 3 bases, with 10 bases remaining between them. The CDR3 length is 13 residues. Germline values: CDR1 KGHDR, CDR2 SFDVKD. The CDR3 DNA reads TGTGCCACCATGGGGGCGATCTACAATGAGCAGTTCTTC. It encodes CATMGAIYNEQFF.